The rows below give T cell receptor beta chains drawn from one sample of a study of response to subunit inactivated influenza vaccine. TCRdb reprocessed the RT-PCR reads with MiXCR, giving one entry per CDR3 protein. This sample yields roughly 500,000 distinct CDR3 sequences, of which approximately 15% are seen a single time; roughly 3% belongs to the top ten. The sample here was CD4+ T cells sorted from PBMCs, taken approximately 25 months after vaccination. The receptor source for this set is a man aged 50 to 69 who received an inactivated influenza vaccine. The CDR3 runs from the conserved cysteine through the conserved F or W. A D gene is named only where the DNA matches it firmly. Size is stated for part of the rows, as once, few or many counts, or as a class when the clone is expanded.

D gene: TRBD2
V gene: TRBV6-2/TRBV6-3
J gene: TRBJ2-7
clone size: -
CDR3 protein: CASSYSGTRNEQYF
CDR3 DNA: TGTGCCAGCAGTTACTCCGGGACTAGGAACGAGCAGTACTTC

D gene: TRBD2
V gene: TRBV28
J gene: TRBJ2-1
clone size: -
CDR3 protein: CASSGVAGSYNEQFF
CDR3 DNA: TGTGCCAGCAGTGGAGTAGCGGGATCCTACAATGAGCAGTTCTTC

D gene: TRBD2
V gene: TRBV6-1
J gene: TRBJ2-1
clone size: many
CDR3 protein: CASRTSGSGGNNEQFF
CDR3 DNA: TGTGCCAGCAGGACTAGCGGGAGTGGGGGTAACAATGAGCAGTTCTTC

D gene: -
V gene: TRBV9
J gene: TRBJ1-3
clone size: -
CDR3 protein: CASSVVGGASGNTIYF
CDR3 DNA: TGTGCCAGCAGCGTAGTTGGGGGCGCCTCTGGAAACACCATATATTTT

D gene: -
V gene: TRBV7-9
J gene: TRBJ2-4
clone size: few
CDR3 protein: CASSLVMNIQYF
CDR3 DNA: TGTGCCAGCAGCTTAGTCATGAACATTCAGTACTTC

D gene: -
V gene: TRBV6-1
J gene: TRBJ1-1
clone size: -
CDR3 protein: CASSEGLGTEAFF
CDR3 DNA: TGTGCCAGCAGTGAAGGTCTAGGCACTGAAGCTTTCTTT

D gene: TRBD1
V gene: TRBV4-1
J gene: TRBJ1-1
clone size: -
CDR3 protein: CASSHDRDTEAFF
CDR3 DNA: TGCGCCAGCAGCCACGACAGGGATACTGAAGCTTTCTTT

D gene: TRBD1
V gene: TRBV20-1
J gene: TRBJ1-1
clone size: many
CDR3 protein: CSARTGGTEAFF
CDR3 DNA: TGCAGTGCTAGAACAGGGGGCACTGAAGCTTTCTTT

D gene: TRBD1
V gene: TRBV7-2
J gene: TRBJ2-1
clone size: -
CDR3 protein: CASSLGRTGANEQFF
CDR3 DNA: TGTGCCAGCAGCTTAGGTAGGACAGGGGCCAATGAGCAGTTCTTC

D gene: -
V gene: TRBV3-1
J gene: TRBJ1-1
clone size: -
CDR3 protein: CASSQEFIGEAFF
CDR3 DNA: TGTGCCAGCAGCCAAGAGTTCATCGGAGAAGCTTTCTTT

D gene: TRBD1
V gene: TRBV6-1
J gene: TRBJ2-1
clone size: many
CDR3 protein: CASSTTGEQFF
CDR3 DNA: TGTGCCAGCAGTACGACAGGGGAACAGTTCTTC

D gene: TRBD1
V gene: TRBV20-1
J gene: TRBJ2-4
clone size: -
CDR3 protein: CSANPGQKNIQYF
CDR3 DNA: TGCAGTGCAAATCCGGGACAGAAAAACATTCAGTACTTC

D gene: -
V gene: TRBV10-3
J gene: TRBJ2-5
clone size: few
CDR3 protein: CAIRATGESETQYF
CDR3 DNA: TGTGCCATCAGGGCGACAGGCGAGTCAGAGACCCAGTACTTC

D gene: TRBD2
V gene: TRBV15
J gene: TRBJ2-1
clone size: -
CDR3 protein: CATRRLAGATGGEQFF
CDR3 DNA: TGTGCCACCAGAAGACTAGCGGGAGCCACCGGGGGTGAGCAGTTCTTC

D gene: -
V gene: TRBV3-1
J gene: TRBJ1-5
clone size: -
CDR3 protein: CASTKVGEPFNQPQHF
CDR3 DNA: TGTGCCAGCACTAAAGTAGGGGAGCCTTTTAATCAGCCCCAGCATTTT

D gene: -
V gene: TRBV29-1
J gene: TRBJ1-5
clone size: -
CDR3 protein: CSVSYGFNQPQHF
CDR3 DNA: TGCAGCGTATCATACGGGTTCAATCAGCCCCAGCATTTT

D gene: -
V gene: TRBV3-1
J gene: TRBJ2-1
clone size: -
CDR3 protein: CATQGGHNEQFF
CDR3 DNA: TGTGCCACTCAAGGGGGTCACAATGAGCAGTTCTTC

D gene: -
V gene: TRBV7-9
J gene: TRBJ1-6
clone size: -
CDR3 protein: CASSTVRTTSPLHF
CDR3 DNA: TGTGCCAGCAGCACCGTTCGGACTACTTCACCCCTCCACTTT